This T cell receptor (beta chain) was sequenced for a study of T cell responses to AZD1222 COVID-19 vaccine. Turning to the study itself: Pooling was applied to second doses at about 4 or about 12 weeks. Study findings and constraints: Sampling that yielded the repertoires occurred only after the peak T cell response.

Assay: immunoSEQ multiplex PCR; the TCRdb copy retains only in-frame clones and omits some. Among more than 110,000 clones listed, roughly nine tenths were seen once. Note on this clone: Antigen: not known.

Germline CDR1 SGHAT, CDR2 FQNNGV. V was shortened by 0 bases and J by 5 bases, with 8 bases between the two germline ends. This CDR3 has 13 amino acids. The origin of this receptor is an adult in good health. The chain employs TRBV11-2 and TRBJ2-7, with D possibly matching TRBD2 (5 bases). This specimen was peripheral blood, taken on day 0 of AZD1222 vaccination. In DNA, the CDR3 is TGTGCCAGCAGCTTAGATCGGGGTCACGAGCAGTACTTC. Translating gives CASSLDRGHEQYF.